This TCR beta chain was obtained from a study of immune heterogeneity within non-small cell lung tumors. Overall study: Among the tumors, 4 were squamous cell carcinomas, 10 were non-squamous carcinomas and 1 was not otherwise specified.

TCR beta CDR3 regions came from multiplex PCR with 32 forward V and 13 reverse J primers. Via MiXCR, TCRdb re-called the multiplex PCR reads, giving one row per CDR3 protein. The repertoire holds tens of thousands of distinct CDR3 sequences, with 27% as singletons. Overall study results and limits: Recurrence of identical dominant CDR3 beta clonotypes was observed across intrapatient tumor sites, concomitant with site-unique high-frequency clones.

Germline V lookup: CDR1 KGHSY, CDR2 FQNENV. CDR3 length: 14 residues. V was trimmed by 3 bases and J by 1 base, leaving 9 bases between them. About this clonotype: Antigen specificity is unknown.

Template material for each sample was 550 to 700 ng of bulk tumor genomic DNA. Biopsies, several per primary tumor and spaced far apart, were collected during surgery. The study enrolled patients with untreated, newly diagnosed non-small cell lung cancer who underwent curative surgery. The receptor comes from a man in his forties with non-small cell lung cancer. Material for sequencing was lung tumor tissue. This chain links TRBV16 with TRBJ1-1, with D maybe TRBD1 (5 bases). The DNA for the CDR3 is TGTGCCAGCAGCCAGGGACTCCAGAACACTGAAGCTTTCTTT. It codes for CASSQGLQNTEAFF.